This record concerns one T cell receptor (beta chain) sequence. Its cognate antigen is unknown. The TCR beta libraries were generated through quantitative 5'-RACE incorporating molecular barcodes. TCRdb reprocessed the 5' RACE reads with MiXCR, giving one entry per CDR3 protein. The table shows about 540,000 distinct CDR3 sequences, with 10% to 15% occurring only once. The sample comes from a study of CD8 T cells in ankylosing spondylitis. Study outcomes and limitations: Seemingly distinctive of ankylosing spondylitis blood was a TCR beta motif formed by eight highly homologous variants.

The sequence derives from a male donor with ankylosing spondylitis. Input material: blood, either unsorted or a sorted T cell fraction (not recorded which).

Written as DNA, the CDR3 is TGTGCCAGCAGCTACCATAGCGGGAGGCCCCGGAATGAGCAGTTCTTC. Translation: CASSYHSGRPRNEQFF. The V gene is TRBV11-2, the J gene TRBJ2-1; 10 positions agree with TRBD2. Germline CDR1 is SGHAT and CDR2 is FQNNGV. Germline trimming cut 4 bases from V and 7 bases from J; bases unmatched to any gene: 10. CDR3 size: 16 residues.